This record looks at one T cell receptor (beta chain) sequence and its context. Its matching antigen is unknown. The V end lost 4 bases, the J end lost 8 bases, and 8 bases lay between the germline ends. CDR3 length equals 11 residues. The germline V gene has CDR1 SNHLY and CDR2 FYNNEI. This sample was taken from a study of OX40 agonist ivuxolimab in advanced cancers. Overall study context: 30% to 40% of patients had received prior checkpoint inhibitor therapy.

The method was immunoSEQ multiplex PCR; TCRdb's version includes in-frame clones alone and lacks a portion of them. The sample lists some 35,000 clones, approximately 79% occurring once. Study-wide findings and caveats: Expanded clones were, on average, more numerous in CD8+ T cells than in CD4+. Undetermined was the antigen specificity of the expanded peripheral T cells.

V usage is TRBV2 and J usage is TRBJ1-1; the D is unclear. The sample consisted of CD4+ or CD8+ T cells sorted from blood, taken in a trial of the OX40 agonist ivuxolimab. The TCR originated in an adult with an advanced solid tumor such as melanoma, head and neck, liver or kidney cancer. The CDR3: CASSARTEAFF. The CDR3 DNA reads TGTGCCAGCAGTGCTCGGACGGAAGCTTTCTTT.